Listed below are T cell receptor beta chains from one sample, sequenced in a study of blood T cell repertoires in COVID-19. TCRdb keeps only in-frame clones here, not all; method: immunoSEQ multiplex PCR. Of around 310,000 clones listed, around 89% were seen once; the top ten hold around 0.93%. Sequenced: peripheral blood. All receptors derive from a woman aged 40 to 50 with COVID-19, enrolled during active disease. Both conserved end residues are part of each CDR3. D genes are given only for firm matches. Clone size is not always given. Where it is, it says once, few, many or a class for expanded clones.

D | J | length | size | V | DNA | CDR3
TRBD1 | TRBJ1-1 | 13 | once | TRBV7-8 | TGTGCCAGCTCGGGACAGCTGAACACTGAAGCTTTCTTT | CASSGQLNTEAFF
TRBD1 | TRBJ2-3 | 14 | NA | TRBV4-3 | TGCGCCAGCAGCCCGGACAGGGGCACAGATACGCAGTATTTT | CASSPDRGTDTQYF
NA | TRBJ1-6 | 16 | NA | TRBV27 | TGTGCCAGCAGCCGAAATCAGGTTGGGTATAATTCACCCCTCCACTTT | CASSRNQVGYNSPLHF
NA | TRBJ1-5 | 12 | NA | TRBV5-4 | TGTGCCAGCAGCTTGGCGGGGCAGCCCCAGCATTTT | CASSLAGQPQHF
NA | TRBJ1-2 | 16 | NA | TRBV9 | TGTGCCAGCAGCGTAGATGACACACGGGGTAACTATGGCTACACCTTC | CASSVDDTRGNYGYTF
NA | TRBJ1-1 | 16 | NA | TRBV5-6 | TGTGCCAGCAGCTTTTTTAATCGGGGATGGGGCACTGAAGCTTTCTTT | CASSFFNRGWGTEAFF
TRBD1 | TRBJ1-2 | 15 | NA | TRBV7-9 | TGTGCCAGCAGCCACGGACAGGGGGATCCGGATGGCTACACCTTC | CASSHGQGDPDGYTF
NA | TRBJ2-7 | 14 | NA | TRBV5-1 | TGCGCCAGCAGCTTGGGACAGGTAGCCTACGAGCAGTACTTC | CASSLGQVAYEQYF
NA | TRBJ1-2 | 12 | NA | TRBV29-1 | TGCAGCGTCGGCGACAGTCGGGATGGCTACACCTTC | CSVGDSRDGYTF
TRBD2 | TRBJ2-2 | 18 | NA | TRBV4-3 | TGCGCCAGCAGCCTGACTTGGGGCGGGAGTAGTTTTACCGGGGAGCTGTTTTTT | CASSLTWGGSSFTGELFF
NA | TRBJ2-3 | 13 | NA | TRBV19 | TGTGCCACTACAGGGCCAGGCACAGATACGCAGTATTTT | CATTGPGTDTQYF
TRBD1 | TRBJ2-2 | 15 | NA | TRBV29-1 | TGCAGCGCACGGCGTGGGGGACAGGCCACCGGGGAGCTGTTTTTT | CSARRGGQATGELFF
NA | TRBJ1-1 | 13 | NA | TRBV7-7 | TGTGCTAGCAGCCGGGACTTGGGCACTGAAGCTTTCTTT | CASSRDLGTEAFF
TRBD1 | TRBJ1-2 | 16 | once | TRBV11-3 | TGTGCCGGCAGCTTTGGGGACAGGTTGGGGTTATATGGCTACACCTTC | CAGSFGDRLGLYGYTF
NA | TRBJ2-2 | 12 | NA | TRBV3-1/TRBV3-2 | TGTGCCAGCAGCCCAAACACCGGGGAGCTGTTTTTT | CASSPNTGELFF
NA | TRBJ2-7 | 14 | few | TRBV19 | TGTGCCAGTAGCTTGGGGACATTCTCCTACGAGCAGTACTTC | CASSLGTFSYEQYF
TRBD2 | TRBJ2-4 | 14 | NA | TRBV4-1 | TGCGCCAGCTCTTACGGGAGGGTTTTGGACATTCAGTACTTC | CASSYGRVLDIQYF
NA | TRBJ2-1 | 14 | NA | TRBV11-2 | TGTGCCAGCAGCGCGGGAAATCGCGGCAATGAGCAGTTCTTC | CASSAGNRGNEQFF
NA | TRBJ1-2 | 15 | NA | TRBV10-2 | TGCGCCAGCAGTTCCATCGACAGGACTAACTATGGCTACACCTTC | CASSSIDRTNYGYTF
TRBD1 | TRBJ1-2 | 13 | once | TRBV19 | TGTGCCAGTAGCCCAGGGACAGACTATGGCTACACCTTC | CASSPGTDYGYTF
NA | TRBJ1-3 | 11 | once | TRBV12-3/TRBV12-4 | TGTGCCAGCCCTTCTGGAAACACCATATATTTT | CASPSGNTIYF
TRBD1 | TRBJ1-1 | 13 | NA | TRBV10-2 | TGCGCCAGCAGCCGACAGGGGAACACTGAAGCTTTCTTT | CASSRQGNTEAFF
TRBD1 | TRBJ1-3 | 17 | NA | TRBV3-1/TRBV3-2 | TGTGCCAGCAGCCAAGCCTCCGGGACAGGGTTTCGTAACACCATATATTTT | CASSQASGTGFRNTIYF
TRBD1 | TRBJ1-4 | 15 | NA | TRBV13 | TGTGCCAGCAGCCTTCGGGGACAGATGAATGAAAAACTGTTTTTT | CASSLRGQMNEKLFF
NA | TRBJ1-2 | 12 | NA | TRBV5-6 | TGTGCCAGCAGCTTGGGTGGCAGGGGCGCTGTCTTC | CASSLGGRGAVF
NA | TRBJ2-7 | 14 | NA | TRBV7-9 | TGTGCCAGCAGCTATGAGACACCCTCCTACGAGCAGTACTTC | CASSYETPSYEQYF
TRBD1 | TRBJ2-7 | 14 | NA | TRBV5-1 | TGCGCCAGCAGCTTGGGGCAGGGGGCGTACGAGCAGTACTTC | CASSLGQGAYEQYF
NA | TRBJ1-1 | 13 | NA | TRBV6-4 | TGTGCCAGCAGTGCCCAGGGCGGACATGAAGCTTTCTTT | CASSAQGGHEAFF
NA | TRBJ2-7 | 19 | NA | TRBV23-1 | TGCGCCAGCAGTCAACCCTTACCCCCCGCACTAGCCGGTTCCTACGAGCAGTACTTC | CASSQPLPPALAGSYEQYF
TRBD1 | TRBJ2-1 | 15 | NA | TRBV6-1 | TGTGCCAGCAGTGACAGGGGGCAAACCTACAATGAGCAGTTCTTC | CASSDRGQTYNEQFF
TRBD1 | TRBJ1-6 | 15 | NA | TRBV19 | TGTGCCAGTAGGCTTAACAGGGGGAATAATTCACCCCTCCACTTT | CASRLNRGNNSPLHF
NA | TRBJ2-7 | 13 | NA | TRBV27 | TGTGCCAGCAGTCTGCTAGGAACCTACGAGCAGTACTTC | CASSLLGTYEQYF
NA | TRBJ2-2 | 16 | NA | TRBV27 | TGTGCCAGCAGTTTTTTTCACAGGGTCGAGACCGGGGAGCTGTTTTTT | CASSFFHRVETGELFF
TRBD2 | TRBJ2-2 | 17 | once | TRBV30 | TGTGCCTGGAGTGTACGAATGGGGACTAGCATGACCGGGGAGCTGTTTTTT | CAWSVRMGTSMTGELFF
TRBD2 | TRBJ2-3 | 19 | NA | TRBV7-9 | TGTGCCAGCAGCTTAGATCAACTAGCGGGAGCCTCCCCACTTGATACGCAGTATTTT | CASSLDQLAGASPLDTQYF
TRBD1 | TRBJ1-1 | 14 | NA | TRBV3-1/TRBV3-2 | TGTGCCAGCAGCCCGCGGGACAGGGACCCTGAAGCTTTCTTT | CASSPRDRDPEAFF
NA | TRBJ2-5 | 15 | NA | TRBV6-2/TRBV6-3 | TGTGCCAGCAGTTCCCCAGGGGCTGCCCAAGAGACCCAGTACTTC | CASSSPGAAQETQYF
NA | TRBJ2-7 | 15 | NA | TRBV4-3 | TGCGCCAGCAGCCCCTCCTCTTCAGGGCACGACGAGCAGTACTTC | CASSPSSSGHDEQYF
NA | TRBJ1-1 | 14 | NA | TRBV19 | TGTGCCAGTAGCTTGGGGCTGTCGGGTAAAGAAGCTTTCTTT | CASSLGLSGKEAFF
TRBD1 | TRBJ2-7 | 15 | once | TRBV4-3 | TGCGCCAGCAGCCATGCCGGGACAGGGATCGACGAGCAGTACTTC | CASSHAGTGIDEQYF
TRBD1 | TRBJ1-4 | 16 | NA | TRBV7-9 | TGTGCCAGCAGCTTAGGACAGGCCAGGGGGCGAGAAAAACTGTTTTTT | CASSLGQARGREKLFF
TRBD2 | TRBJ2-7 | 14 | NA | TRBV11-2 | TGTGCCAGCAGCTGGGGCGGGGGTTCCTACGAGCAGTACTTC | CASSWGGGSYEQYF
NA | TRBJ2-3 | 14 | NA | TRBV27 | TGTGCCAGCAGCTGGCGTGGGGCCACAGATACGCAGTATTTT | CASSWRGATDTQYF
TRBD2 | TRBJ2-1 | 17 | NA | TRBV4-1 | TGCGCCAGCAGCCACCCCCAGGCGGGGGGCCAGTACAATGAGCAGTTCTTC | CASSHPQAGGQYNEQFF
NA | TRBJ2-2 | 15 | NA | TRBV11-2 | TGTGCCAGCAGCTTAGGGCAGTCGGGGGTCGGGGAGCTGTTTTTT | CASSLGQSGVGELFF
TRBD2 | TRBJ2-1 | 14 | NA | TRBV9 | TGTGCCAGCAGCGTAGGGCTAGCGGGATGGGAGCAGTTCTTC | CASSVGLAGWEQFF
NA | TRBJ1-4 | 17 | once | TRBV9 | TGTGCCAGCAGCGCCCGGGGGGACCCGACCCTAGGAGAAAAACTGTTTTTT | CASSARGDPTLGEKLFF
TRBD1 | TRBJ1-2 | 13 | NA | TRBV7-3 | TGTGCCAGCAGCGTACGACAGGGAGGAGGCTACACCTTC | CASSVRQGGGYTF
TRBD2 | TRBJ2-7 | 15 | NA | TRBV5-1 | TGCGCCAGCAGCCCGACCAGCGGGAGGGCCGGTGAGCAGTACTTC | CASSPTSGRAGEQYF
TRBD2 | TRBJ2-1 | 16 | NA | TRBV5-6 | TGTGCCAGCAGCTACCTAGCGGGGGTCCCTACAATTGAGCAGTTCTTC | CASSYLAGVPTIEQFF
NA | TRBJ2-5 | 15 | NA | TRBV14 | TGTGCCAGCAGCCAAGATCCCGGAGGGCAAGAGACCCAGTACTTC | CASSQDPGGQETQYF